This T cell receptor (beta chain) was captured by sequencing in a study of CD8 T cells in Susac syndrome (dated by TCRdb to the late 2010s). About the full investigation: Repertoire sequencing was used to test whether CD8+ T cell activation and differentiation in Susac syndrome was antigen driven. CD8+ T cell repertoire clonality was compared between about a dozen healthy donors, about 14 Susac syndrome patients and around 16 multiple sclerosis patients. General study outcomes and caveats: The TCR sequencing and HLA analysis was acknowledged to have included a relatively small number of individuals.

Counted from cysteine to phenylalanine, this CDR3 has 16 amino acids. The DNA shown is the 48-base CDR3, in frame from base 1. The CDR1 and CDR2 encoded by the germline V gene (reference sequence) are DFQATT and SNEGSKA. Relative to germline, V is 0 bases shorter and J is 4 bases shorter, with 15 bases between their ends. Of note for this clonotype: It lacks a known antigen. Qualities for individual bases were not recorded, and no much larger clone is one base off.

Peripheral blood CD8+ and CD4+ T cells from healthy donors, Susac syndrome patients and multiple sclerosis patients were profiled using high-throughput TCR beta sequencing. Treatment-naive patients with stable or active relapsing-remitting disease fulfilling revised McDonald criteria were used as multiple sclerosis controls. Bulk CD8+ and CD4+ T cells were purified by magnetic negative isolation, whereas CD8+ TEMRA cells were enriched by FACS. Blood was drawn into EDTA tubes, processed within 24 hours, and PBMCs were isolated by density gradient centrifugation. PBMCs intended for TCR sequencing were frozen in liquid nitrogen and were later thawed in a 37 degrees C water bath. The sorted or isolated CD4+, CD8+ and CD8+ TEMRA cells reached a purity of at least 90%. RNA was extracted using the RNeasy kit, and roughly 0.5 to 1 microgram was reverse transcribed with random hexamers. The immunoSEQ multiplex PCR assay, covering 54 Vbeta and 13 Jbeta segments, was used to amplify TCR beta CDR3 regions. PCR amplification bias was corrected by using a synthetic template baseline for primer optimization and computational correction. Regarding the original processing steps: Reads were annotated to V, D and J genes per IMGT and analyzed with immunoSEQ Analyzer, keeping only productive sequences. Clonality was computed as one minus Shannon entropy normalized by log2 of the number of productive unique sequences. For each patient and control, public and private clones were evaluated among the 100 most prevalent clones. Clones were defined as Susac-specific if absent from the healthy and MS cohorts, from some 1,000 published viral clones and from other ImmuneACCESS disease sequences. TCRdb reanalyzed the raw reads on its own, using fastp at Q25 for trimming and MiXCR for clone calling, and kept in-frame beta chains. Each CDR3 protein gets just one entry, which takes the most common genes and DNA from the rows behind it. The V and J calls here are based on TCRdb, not the publication. The sample yields over 350,000 distinct CDR3 sequences; around 85% were counted once. The ten largest clones represent about 0.12% of the sample.

Sequencing was performed on CD8+ T cells from PBMCs. The chain is made from TRBV20-1 and TRBJ2-2, with the D gene possibly TRBD1 or TRBD2, each one fitting 6 bases. The clonotype was recovered from a human donor with multiple sclerosis. The DNA sequence is given as TGCAGTGCTAGAGATCCGGGGGCAACGGGCACCGGGGAGCTGTTTTTT. Translated, it gives CSARDPGATGTGELFF.